Listed here are 28 T cell receptor beta chains from one sample, sequenced in a study of Graves' ophthalmopathy and Graves' hyperthyroidism. Using RNA transcripts, the TCR beta CDR3 regions were amplified. First-round RT-PCR with HTBI primers preceded a second-round multiplex PCR. TCRdb passed the multiplex PCR reads through MiXCR, listing each CDR3 protein once. The table has 200,000 to 300,000 distinct CDR3 sequences, around 45% seen once. Sequencing was carried out using peripheral blood. The receptors stem from an adult man with Graves' ophthalmopathy.

The chain employs TRBV15 and TRBJ2-7; TRBD2 might be the D (6 bases). This CDR3 region has 16 residues. Trimming took 3 bases from V and 0 from J, leaving 15 bases between them. Looked up from germline, CDR1 is LNHNV and CDR2 is YYDKDF (reference sequence). This CDR3 is CATSSVSGVNSYEQYF. CDR3 nucleotides: TGTGCCACCAGCAGCGTGTCGGGGGTGAACTCCTACGAGCAGTACTTC.

The gene calls are TRBV29-1 and TRBJ2-7; 8 bases match TRBD1. The CDR3 is 13 amino acids. After removal of 8 bases from V and 2 bases from J, the junction contained 8 bases not matched to a gene. CDR1 is SQVTM and CDR2 is ANQGSEA in the germline V gene. CDR3 residues: CSLAPGGTYEQYF. The CDR3 bases are TGCAGCTTAGCCCCAGGGGGCACCTACGAGCAGTACTTC.

CDR3 sequence: CASSHRDTFNYGYTF. Written as DNA, the CDR3 is TGTGCCAGCAGTCACCGGGACACCTTTAACTATGGCTACACCTTC. The V and J genes are TRBV2 and TRBJ1-2; a possible D gene is TRBD1 (6 bases). The CDR3 sequence is 15 residues long. With 5 bases removed from V and 1 base from J, the gap between germline ends came to 14 bases. Germline loops: CDR1 SNHLY, CDR2 FYNNEI.

Concerning this clonotype: At one end, the junction sequence differs from germline, possibly due to a read error. The chain has TRBV29-1 and TRBJ1-2, with 7 bases identical to TRBD1. The CDR3 contains 15 residues. The germline V gene has CDR1 SQVTM and CDR2 ANQGSEA. The CDR3 DNA reads TGTGCCAGCAGCTTAGAGCCGGGACAGCACTATGGCTACACCTTC. Protein sequence: CASSLEPGQHYGYTF.

The chain combines TRBV9 with TRBJ2-7; D uncertain. CDR3 size: 15 residues. Germline CDR1 SGDLS, CDR2 YYNGEE. Trimming took 0 bases from V and 0 from J, leaving 10 bases between them. CDR3 nucleotides: TGTGCCAGCAGCGTAGGGCAGGCCCTCTCCTACGAGCAGTACTTC. This encodes CASSVGQALSYEQYF.

The chain joins TRBV11-2 to TRBJ2-7, with 7 bases that match TRBD1. This CDR3 contains 12 residues. Germline CDR1 SGHAT, CDR2 FQNNGV. After removal of 3 bases from V and 7 bases from J, the junction contained 3 bases not matched to a gene. CDR3 region: CASSFDREEQYF. CDR3 nucleotides: TGTGCCAGCAGCTTCGACAGGGAAGAGCAGTACTTC.

This clonotype has only a few counts. This sequence joins TRBV16 and TRBJ1-2; D may be TRBD1 (5 bases). V was pared by 2 bases and J by 7 bases, with 8 bases between. Germline CDR1 reads KGHSY; CDR2 reads FQNENV. This CDR3 is 12 amino acids long. CDR3 DNA: TGTGCCAGCAGCCAACAGGGACGTGGCTACACCTTC. This gives the protein CASSQQGRGYTF.

The chain combines TRBV14 with TRBJ1-1, with D tentatively TRBD1 (5 bases). Trimming took 7 bases from V and 4 from J, leaving 16 bases between them. Germline V gives CDR1 SGHDN, CDR2 FVKESK. The CDR3 contains 14 residues. Written as DNA, the CDR3 is TGTGCCAGCACCCTCGCCCCGGGGGGCACTGAAGCTTTCTTT. The encoded protein is CASTLAPGGTEAFF.

The chain couples TRBV12-3 or TRBV12-4 to TRBJ2-5, with TRBD1 matching over 8 bases. The CDR3 has 15 amino acids. The trim removed 4 bases at V and 5 bases at J, leaving 9 bases unmatched. The CDR3 sequence is CASSYGDRSDETQYF. CDR3 nucleotides: TGTGCCAGCAGTTACGGGGACAGGAGTGACGAGACCCAGTACTTC.

This chain joins TRBV2 and TRBJ2-2, with D tentatively TRBD1 (5 bases). V was cut by 0 bases and J by 0 bases, with 5 bases left in between. The CDR3 is made up of 15 amino acids. Germline CDR1 reads SNHLY; CDR2 reads FYNNEI. The CDR3 protein is CASSEARANTGELFF. DNA of the CDR3: TGTGCCAGCAGTGAAGCCAGGGCGAACACCGGGGAGCTGTTTTTT.

This chain connects TRBV29-1 to TRBJ1-2, with a weak D call TRBD1 (5 bases). The V gene's germline CDR1 is SQVTM and CDR2 ANQGSEA. This CDR3 contains 14 residues. The germline V and J ends were trimmed by 6 bases and 7 bases, with 21 bases remaining between them. In DNA form, the CDR3 reads TGCAGCGTCGGGGCGTCAGGGTTAGTGGGTGGCTACACCTTC. Translating it yields CSVGASGLVGGYTF.

The genes are TRBV6-2 or TRBV6-3 and TRBJ2-7; D is unresolved. V gave up 6 bases and J gave up 4 bases, with 13 bases separating them. The CDR3 totals 13 residues. Germline CDR1 MNHEY, CDR2 SVGEGT. CDR3 DNA sequence: TGTGCCAGCAGCCCCTCTCTAATTTACGAGCAGTACTTC. Its protein product is CASSPSLIYEQYF.

In its sample, this clonotype was seen once. This rearrangement joins TRBV11-2 to TRBJ1-5; 9 bases are a match to TRBD1. Germline CDR1 and CDR2: SGHAT and FQNNGV. The length of the CDR3 is 19 residues. V lost 5 bases, J lost 0 bases, and 14 bases stayed unmatched. CDR3 in amino acids: CASSPPLGTGHYSNQPQHF. CDR3 sequence (DNA): TGTGCCAGCAGCCCTCCTTTGGGGACAGGGCACTATAGCAATCAGCCCCAGCATTTT. Filled out from reference TRBV11-2 and TRBJ1-5, the complete variable domain reads EAGVAQSPRYKIIEKRQSVAFWCNPISGHATLYWYQQILGQGPKLLIQFQNNGVVDDSQLPKDRFSAERLKGVDSTLKIQPAKLEDSAVYLCASSPPLGTGHYSNQPQHFGDGTRLSIL.

The chain uses TRBV9 and TRBJ2-7; 9 bases agree with TRBD1. V trimming: 3 bases; J trimming: 6 bases; junction bases outside the gene matches: 7. Germline loops: CDR1 SGDLS, CDR2 YYNGEE. This CDR3 spans 14 amino acids. The CDR3: CASSGGQGALEQYF. The CDR3 region has the DNA TGTGCCAGCAGCGGGGGACAGGGCGCCCTCGAGCAGTACTTC.

V and J are TRBV20-1 and TRBJ2-5; 10 nucleotides agree with TRBD1. The J segment lost 2 bases and the V segment lost 0 bases, leaving 0 bases of the junction unmatched. This CDR3 spans 14 amino acids. Germline V gives CDR1 DFQATT, CDR2 SNEGSKA (reference sequence). CDR3 coding DNA: TGCAGTGCTAGAGAGGACAGGGGGCAAGAGACCCAGTACTTC. Protein product: CSAREDRGQETQYF.

V is TRBV12-3 or TRBV12-4 and J is TRBJ1-1; 7 nucleotides agree with TRBD1. V lost 6 bases and J lost 4; bases outside the gene matches: 2. The CDR3 contains 12 residues. The CDR3 loop reads CASSTGVTEAFF. CDR3 nucleotides: TGTGCCAGCAGCACAGGGGTCACTGAAGCTTTCTTT.

The genes are TRBV10-1 and TRBJ2-3; 12 nucleotides line up with TRBD2. The CDR3 loop spans 17 amino acids. Looked up from germline, CDR1 is WNHNN and CDR2 is SYGVQD (reference sequence). J lost 4 bases, V lost 6 bases, and 11 bases had no gene match. The CDR3 DNA sequence: TGCGCCAGCAGCGGAACGCCTAGCGGGAGGGCCTCAGATACGCAGTATTTT. Translation: CASSGTPSGRASDTQYF.

This clonotype was counted between two and nine times. The J gene is TRBJ2-2, the V gene TRBV7-6; TRBD2 aligns across 11 bases. The V gene end was trimmed by 0 bases and the J gene end by 7 bases; junction bases not matched to a gene: 7. The CDR3 sequence is 17 residues long. Looked up from germline, CDR1 is SGHVS and CDR2 is FNYEAQ. CDR3 residues: CASSLAPWLAGGGELFF. The CDR3 bases are TGTGCCAGCAGCTTAGCGCCTTGGCTAGCGGGAGGCGGGGAGCTGTTTTTT.

This clonotype was seen more than once but under ten times. This sequence joins TRBV4-2 and TRBJ2-5; 7 bases match TRBD2. This CDR3 is built from 14 residues. V lost 2 bases and J lost 4; bases outside the gene matches: 4. Germline V gene lookup returns CDR1 LGHNA and CDR2 YNFKEQ. CDR3 in DNA: TGTGCCAGCAGCCAAAGCGGGATAGGAGAGACCCAGTACTTC. Translation: CASSQSGIGETQYF.

The V gene is TRBV2, the J gene TRBJ2-7, with 8 bases fitting TRBD1. This CDR3 contains 13 residues. Looked up from germline, CDR1 is SNHLY and CDR2 is FYNNEI. Trimming took 6 bases from V and 2 from J; bases not matched to a gene: 3. CDR3 in DNA: TGTGCCAGCAGGACAGGGGTAACCTACGAGCAGTACTTC. It translates to CASRTGVTYEQYF.

This clonotype was seen only a few times. This rearrangement joins TRBV20-1 to TRBJ1-1, with D maybe TRBD1 (5 bases). The CDR3 totals 14 residues. Germline V CDR1 and CDR2: DFQATT, SNEGSKA (reference sequence). V gave up 0 bases and J gave up 4 bases, with 12 bases separating them. The CDR3: CSARDQGGATEAFF. The CDR3 bases are TGCAGTGCTAGAGATCAGGGAGGGGCCACTGAAGCTTTCTTT.

The chain recombines TRBV2 with TRBJ2-7; maybe TRBD2 (5 bases). Germline-derived CDR1 and CDR2 are SNHLY and FYNNEI. This CDR3 has 13 amino acids. The V gene lost 6 bases and the J gene lost 10 bases, with 19 bases spanning the gap. Written as DNA, the CDR3 is TGTGCCAGCAGCAGAGGGTCCAGCAAGCCCCAGTACTTC. This codes for CASSRGSSKPQYF. Drawing the rest from reference TRBV2 and TRBJ2-7, the complete variable domain is EPEVTQTPSHQVTQMGQEVILRCVPISNHLYFYWYRQILGQKVEFLVSFYNNEISEKSEIFDDQFSVERPDGSNFTLKIRSTKLEDSAMYFCASSRGSSKPQYFGPGTRLTVT.

This clonotype was seen more than once but under ten times. The gene calls are TRBV5-4 and TRBJ1-1, with D unclear. Looked up from germline, CDR1 is SGHNT and CDR2 is YYREEE (reference sequence). The V end lost 4 bases, the J end lost 3 bases, and 10 bases lay between the germline ends. The CDR3 has 13 amino acids. The CDR3 sequence: CASSTERHTEAFF. CDR3 DNA sequence: TGTGCCAGCAGCACCGAACGTCACACTGAAGCTTTCTTT. Filled out from reference TRBV5-4 and TRBJ1-1, the complete variable domain reads ETGVTQSPTHLIKTRGQQVTLRCSSQSGHNTVSWYQQALGQGPQFIFQYYREEENGRGNFPPRFSGLQFPNYSSELNVNALELDDSALYLCASSTERHTEAFFGQGTRLTVV.

The CDR3 coding sequence is TGTGCCAGCAACCAGTTTGGGGGACAGAGCCGTCGATTAGGAAACACCATATATTTT. Translated: CASNQFGGQSRRLGNTIYF. V usage is TRBV12-3 or TRBV12-4 and J usage is TRBJ1-3; 7 bases line up with TRBD1. The CDR3 contains 19 residues. V lost 7 bases to trimming and J lost 4 bases; unmatched junction nucleotides: 22.

This clonotype was detected a few times. The chain combines TRBV7-2 with TRBJ1-2; 9 positions match TRBD1. This CDR3 has 15 residues. J gave up 5 bases and V 6 bases, and 10 bases lay outside the gene matches. The germline gives CDR1 SGHTA, CDR2 FQGNSA. The CDR3 DNA reads as TGTGCCAGCAGTTTTACAGGGGGCGTAGAGTATGGCTACACCTTC. Encoded protein: CASSFTGGVEYGYTF.

The sample holds many counts of this clonotype. This chain uses TRBV6-1 with TRBJ2-7; 7 bases are shared with TRBD1. Germline CDR1 reads MNHNS; CDR2 reads SASEGT. This CDR3 contains 13 residues. V lost 5 bases to trimming and J lost 0 bases; unmatched junction nucleotides: 1. The CDR3 nucleotides read TGTGCCAGCAGTTGGGACAGCTCCTACGAGCAGTACTTC. Translating gives CASSWDSSYEQYF.

The chain uses TRBV15 and TRBJ2-5; 11 positions match TRBD2. The germline V gene encodes CDR1 LNHNV and CDR2 YYDKDF (reference sequence). Germline trimming cut 0 bases from V and 5 bases from J; bases unmatched to any gene: 14. The CDR3 has 19 amino acids. The CDR3 DNA reads as TGTGCCACCAGCAGAGATTGGGCCGAACTAGCGGGAGAATGGGAGACCCAGTACTTC. The encoded protein is CATSRDWAELAGEWETQYF.

The chain uses TRBV29-1 and TRBJ2-2, with 10 bases fitting TRBD1. Germline V gene lookup returns CDR1 SQVTM and CDR2 ANQGSEA. Trimming at V came to 6 bases and at J to 6 bases, leaving 7 bases not matched to a gene. CDR3 size: 14 residues. In DNA, the CDR3 is TGCAGCGTAGCAACCGGGACAGGGGCCGGGGAGCTGTTTTTT. This translates into CSVATGTGAGELFF.